The T cell receptor beta chain described here comes from a study of blood T cell repertoires in COVID-19. Study in general: Collection of acute and convalescent COVID-19 samples took place in the United States, Italy and Spain. PBMCs, B-cell-depleted T cells, or T cells were the source of the cDNA or gDNA that made up the material.

Study processing details: Reference gene primer amplification gave nucleated cell count estimates. Method: immunoSEQ multiplex PCR; TCRdb's copy keeps in-frame clones and lacks some. The DNA gave D and trimming, while V, J and clone size come from that table. Of around 210,000 clones listed, more than 70% are singletons. Seattle patient enrollment occurred during active infection, with longitudinal follow-up thereafter. From germline, CDR1 is MNHEY and CDR2 SVGAGI. Trimming removed 0 bases from V and 3 bases from J, with 8 bases in between. The CDR3 is made up of 14 amino acids. This sequence was found in a man in his forties or fifties with COVID-19, enrolled during active disease. The gene calls are TRBV6-5 and TRBJ1-1; no definite D call. Sequenced: peripheral blood. CDR3 nucleotide sequence: TGTGCCAGCAGTTACTCTCCGGGAGACACTGAAGCTTTCTTT. The encoded protein is CASSYSPGDTEAFF.